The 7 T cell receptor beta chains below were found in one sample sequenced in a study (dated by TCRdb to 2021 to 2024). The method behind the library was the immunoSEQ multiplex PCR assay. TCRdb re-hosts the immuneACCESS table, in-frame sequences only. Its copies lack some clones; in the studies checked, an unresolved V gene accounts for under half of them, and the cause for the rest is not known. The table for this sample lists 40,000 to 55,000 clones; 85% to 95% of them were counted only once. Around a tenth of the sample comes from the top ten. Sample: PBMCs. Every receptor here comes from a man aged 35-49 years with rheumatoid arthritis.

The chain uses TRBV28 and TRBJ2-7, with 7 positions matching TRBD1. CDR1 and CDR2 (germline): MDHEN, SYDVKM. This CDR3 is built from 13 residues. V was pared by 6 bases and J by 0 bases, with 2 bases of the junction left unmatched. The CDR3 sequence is CASRQGSSYEQYF. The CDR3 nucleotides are TGTGCCAGCAGACAGGGGTCCTCCTACGAGCAGTACTTC.

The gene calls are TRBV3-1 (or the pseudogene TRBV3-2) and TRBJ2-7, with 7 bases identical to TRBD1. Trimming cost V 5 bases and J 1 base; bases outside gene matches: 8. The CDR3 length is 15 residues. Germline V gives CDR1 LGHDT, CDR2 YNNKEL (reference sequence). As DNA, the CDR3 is TGTGCCAGCAGCGACGGACAGGTTTTATCCTACGAGCAGTACTTC. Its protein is CASSDGQVLSYEQYF.

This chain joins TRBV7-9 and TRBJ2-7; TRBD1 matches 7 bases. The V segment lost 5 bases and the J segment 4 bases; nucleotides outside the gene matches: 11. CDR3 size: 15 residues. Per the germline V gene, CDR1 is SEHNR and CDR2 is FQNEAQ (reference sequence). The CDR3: CASSPHTGVRYEQYF. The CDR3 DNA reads TGTGCCAGCAGCCCGCATACAGGGGTAAGGTACGAGCAGTACTTC.

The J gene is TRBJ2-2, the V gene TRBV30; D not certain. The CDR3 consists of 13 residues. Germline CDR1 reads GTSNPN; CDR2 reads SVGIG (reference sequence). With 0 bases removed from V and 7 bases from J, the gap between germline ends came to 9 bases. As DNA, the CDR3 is TGTGCCTGGAGTGTACATGGGGTCGGGGAGCTGTTTTTT. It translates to CAWSVHGVGELFF.

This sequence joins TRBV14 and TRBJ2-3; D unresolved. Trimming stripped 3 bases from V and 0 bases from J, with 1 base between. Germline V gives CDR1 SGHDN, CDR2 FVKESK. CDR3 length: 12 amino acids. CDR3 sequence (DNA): TGTGCCAGCAGCCATAGCACAGATACGCAGTATTTT. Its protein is CASSHSTDTQYF.

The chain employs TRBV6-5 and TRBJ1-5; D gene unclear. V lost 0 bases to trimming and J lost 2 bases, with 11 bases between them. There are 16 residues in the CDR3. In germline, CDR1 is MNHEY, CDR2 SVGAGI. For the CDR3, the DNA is TGTGCCAGCAGTTACTCGACCCGGATGGGCAATCAGCCCCAGCATTTT. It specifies CASSYSTRMGNQPQHF.

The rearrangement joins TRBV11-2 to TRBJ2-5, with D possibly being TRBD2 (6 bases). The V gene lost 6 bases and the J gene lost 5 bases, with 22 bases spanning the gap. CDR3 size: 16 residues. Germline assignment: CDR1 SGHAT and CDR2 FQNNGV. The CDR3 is CASRLRSGEVAETQYF. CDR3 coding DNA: TGTGCCAGCAGACTACGTTCGGGAGAGGTTGCGGAGACCCAGTACTTC.